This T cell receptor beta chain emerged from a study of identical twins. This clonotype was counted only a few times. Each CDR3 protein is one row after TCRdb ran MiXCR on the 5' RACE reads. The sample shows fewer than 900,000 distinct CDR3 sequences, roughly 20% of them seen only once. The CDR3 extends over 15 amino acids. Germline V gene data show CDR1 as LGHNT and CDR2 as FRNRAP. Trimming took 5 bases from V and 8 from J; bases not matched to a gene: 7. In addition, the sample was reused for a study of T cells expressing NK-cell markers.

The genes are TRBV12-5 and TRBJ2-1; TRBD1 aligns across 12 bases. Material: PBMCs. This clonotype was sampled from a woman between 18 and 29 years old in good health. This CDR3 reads CASGPGQGAIDEQFF. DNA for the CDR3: TGTGCTAGTGGTCCGGGACAGGGGGCAATCGATGAGCAGTTCTTC.